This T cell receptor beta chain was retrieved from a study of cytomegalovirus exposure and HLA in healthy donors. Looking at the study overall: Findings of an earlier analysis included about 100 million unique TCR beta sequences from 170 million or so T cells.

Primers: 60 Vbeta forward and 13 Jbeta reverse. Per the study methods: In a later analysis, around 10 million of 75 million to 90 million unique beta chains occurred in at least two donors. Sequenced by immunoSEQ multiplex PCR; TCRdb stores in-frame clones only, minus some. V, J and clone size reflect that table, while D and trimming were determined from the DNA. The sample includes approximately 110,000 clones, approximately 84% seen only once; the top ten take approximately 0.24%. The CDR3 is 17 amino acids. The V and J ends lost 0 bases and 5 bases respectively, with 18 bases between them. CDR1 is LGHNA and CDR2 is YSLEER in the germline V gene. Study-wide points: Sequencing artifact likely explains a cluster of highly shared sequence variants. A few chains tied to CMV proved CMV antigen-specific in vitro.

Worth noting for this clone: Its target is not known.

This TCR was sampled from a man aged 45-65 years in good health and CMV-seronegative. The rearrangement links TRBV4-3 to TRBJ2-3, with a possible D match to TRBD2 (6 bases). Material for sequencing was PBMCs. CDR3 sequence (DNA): TGCGCCAGCAGCCAAGATCTGGCGGGGAATAAAGGAGATACGCAGTATTTT. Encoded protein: CASSQDLAGNKGDTQYF.